A selection of T cell receptor beta chains follows, all from one sample in a study of radiotherapy plus CTLA-4 blockade in lung cancer. Sequencing used immunoSEQ multiplex PCR; TCRdb keeps in-frame clones, though not all of them. Of approximately 94,000 clones detected, approximately 78% appear once; the ten largest clones hold 20% to 30%. The source material was peripheral blood, sampled from a patient treated with radiotherapy plus ipilimumab. Source of these receptors: a human donor with non-small cell lung cancer that progressed on radiotherapy plus ipilimumab. CDR3s include the opening cysteine and the closing phenylalanine or tryptophan. D genes are given only for firm matches. Not all rows give a size; the values are once, few, many and, for expanded clones, a class.

V gene	D gene	J gene	clone size	CDR3 protein	CDR3 DNA
TRBV9	TRBD2	TRBJ2-5	.	CASSVTGTSGAGPQETQYF	TGTGCCAGCAGCGTAACTGGGACTAGCGGGGCGGGCCCTCAAGAGACCCAGTACTTC
TRBV7-3	.	TRBJ1-1	.	CASSLQRQGNTEAFF	TGTGCCAGCAGCTTACAAAGGCAGGGGAACACTGAAGCTTTCTTT
TRBV1	.	TRBJ2-6	.	CTSSLSCLCQSRANVLTF	TGCACCAGCAGTCTTTCCTGTTTGTGCCAAAGTCGGGCCAACGTCCTGACTTTC
TRBV9	TRBD1	TRBJ1-2	.	CASSVQGAHYGYTF	TGTGCCAGCAGCGTACAGGGGGCTCACTATGGCTACACCTTC
TRBV2	TRBD2	TRBJ2-2	.	CASRGLAGVGELFF	TGTGCCAGCAGGGGACTAGCGGGAGTCGGGGAGCTGTTTTTT
TRBV5-1	.	TRBJ2-7	.	CASSFSGVEQYF	TGCGCCAGCAGCTTCTCCGGGGTCGAGCAGTACTTC
TRBV28	TRBD2	TRBJ2-1	.	CASSYPLTSGTYNEQFF	TGTGCCAGCAGTTACCCCCTTACTAGCGGGACATACAATGAGCAGTTCTTC
TRBV28	.	TRBJ2-7	.	CASKGFGTYEQYF	TGTGCCAGCAAAGGGTTCGGAACCTACGAGCAGTACTTC
TRBV28	TRBD2	TRBJ2-1	.	CASSLWASGSINEQFF	TGTGCCAGCAGTTTATGGGCTAGCGGGAGTATTAATGAGCAGTTCTTC
TRBV7-9	TRBD2	TRBJ2-1	.	CASSFSTSLAGVILNEQFF	TGTGCCAGCAGCTTCTCCACCTCACTAGCGGGAGTAATCCTCAATGAGCAGTTCTTC
TRBV5-1	.	TRBJ2-1	.	CASSLDGNSYNEQFF	TGCGCCAGCAGCTTAGATGGGAACTCCTACAATGAGCAGTTCTTC
TRBV5-1	.	TRBJ2-5	.	CASSLADSILGETQYF	TGCGCCAGCAGCTTGGCAGATAGCATATTAGGAGAGACCCAGTACTTC
TRBV29-1	.	TRBJ2-3	.	CSAGRGTDTQYF	TGCAGCGCAGGTCGGGGGACAGATACGCAGTATTTT
TRBV7-9	.	TRBJ2-2	.	CASSLITGSAGELFF	TGTGCCAGCAGCTTAATCACAGGGAGCGCCGGGGAGCTGTTTTTT
TRBV6-5	TRBD1	TRBJ1-5	.	CASSSGGYSNQPQHF	TGTGCCAGCAGCTCAGGGGGATATAGCAATCAGCCCCAGCATTTT
TRBV6-6	.	TRBJ1-2	.	CASSYDSKYGYTF	TGTGCCAGCAGTTACGACAGCAAATATGGCTACACCTTC
TRBV2	.	TRBJ2-3	.	CASVSERGTDTQYF	TGTGCCAGCGTGAGTGAGAGGGGAACAGATACGCAGTATTTT
TRBV10-1	TRBD2	TRBJ2-1	.	CASSEVSGAYNEQFF	TGCGCCAGCAGTGAAGTTAGCGGGGCCTACAATGAGCAGTTCTTC
TRBV7-3	TRBD1	TRBJ1-1	.	CASSSTGALQAFF	TGTGCCAGCAGCTCAACAGGGGCCCTCCAAGCTTTCTTT
TRBV5-1	.	TRBJ2-5	.	CASSQSASVGTQYF	TGCGCCAGCAGCCAATCCGCTAGCGTCGGGACCCAGTACTTC
TRBV4-1	TRBD2	TRBJ2-2	.	CASSFTSGRAGELFF	TGCGCCAGCAGCTTTACTAGCGGGAGGGCCGGGGAGCTGTTTTTT
TRBV11-2	TRBD2	TRBJ2-2	.	CASSPNPSGRGTGELFF	TGTGCCAGCAGCCCCAACCCTAGCGGGAGGGGCACCGGGGAGCTGTTTTTT
TRBV5-4	TRBD1	TRBJ2-5	.	CASSLDRGKETQYF	TGTGCCAGCAGCTTGGACAGGGGAAAAGAGACCCAGTACTTC
TRBV30	.	TRBJ1-3	.	CAWSWTDHSGNTIYF	TGTGCCTGGAGCTGGACGGATCACTCTGGAAACACCATATATTTT
TRBV5-4	.	TRBJ1-2	.	CASMMNIPGKTYGYTF	TGTGCCAGCATGATGAACATACCAGGAAAGACCTATGGCTACACCTTC
TRBV30	.	TRBJ1-1	.	CAWRKGGVRPLNTEAFF	TGTGCCTGGAGAAAAGGCGGGGTCAGACCTTTGAACACTGAAGCTTTCTTT
TRBV30	.	TRBJ2-3	.	CAWRSSGNTQYF	TGTGCCTGGAGATCGAGCGGAAATACGCAGTATTTT
TRBV4-1	.	TRBJ1-1	.	CASSQGRGLNTEAFF	TGCGCCAGCAGCCAGGGCAGGGGACTGAACACTGAAGCTTTCTTT
TRBV7-2	.	TRBJ2-2	few	CASSFSYTGELFF	TGTGCCAGCAGCTTTTCATACACCGGGGAGCTGTTTTTT
TRBV5-1	.	TRBJ2-4	.	CASSTGDVAKNIQYF	TGCGCCAGCAGCACGGGGGACGTTGCCAAAAACATTCAGTACTTC
TRBV6-5	TRBD1	TRBJ2-2	once	CATRPGQTNTGELFF	TGTGCCACCAGGCCGGGACAGACGAACACCGGGGAGCTGTTTTTT
TRBV7-9	.	TRBJ1-1	.	CASSSLPPTLGTEAFF	TGTGCCAGCAGCTCACTGCCCCCAACCTTGGGCACTGAAGCTTTCTTT
TRBV27	TRBD2	TRBJ2-7	once	CASSLSSSGAYEQYF	TGTGCCAGCAGTTTATCGTCTAGCGGGGCCTACGAGCAGTACTTC
TRBV28	.	TRBJ2-7	.	CASSPTVNSYEQYF	TGTGCCAGCAGTCCGACAGTCAACTCCTACGAGCAGTACTTC
TRBV29-1	.	TRBJ2-6	.	CSVTGAGANVLTF	TGCAGCGTAACAGGTGCTGGGGCCAACGTCCTGACTTTC
TRBV10-1	.	TRBJ1-1	.	CASRAEGNTEAFF	TGCGCCAGCAGAGCCGAAGGGAACACTGAAGCTTTCTTT
TRBV5-1	.	TRBJ1-3	.	CASSWQGNGNTIYF	TGCGCCAGCAGCTGGCAGGGGAACGGAAACACCATATATTTT
TRBV27	TRBD2	TRBJ2-2	.	CASSSTSGRWTGELFF	TGTGCCAGCAGTTCGACTAGCGGGAGATGGACCGGGGAGCTGTTTTTT
TRBV5-1	TRBD1	TRBJ1-1	.	CASSLGTQGSTEAFF	TGCGCCAGCAGCTTGGGCACACAGGGGTCCACTGAAGCTTTCTTT
TRBV6-5	.	TRBJ1-5	.	CASSPGDRYQPQHF	TGTGCCAGCAGTCCCGGGGACCGTTATCAGCCCCAGCATTTT
TRBV15	.	TRBJ1-1	.	CATAQNRDMAFF	TGTGCCACCGCGCAAAACAGGGACATGGCTTTCTTT
TRBV27	TRBD2	TRBJ2-5	once	CASGRGGSYRETQYF	TGTGCCAGCGGGAGGGGCGGGAGTTATCGAGAGACCCAGTACTTC
TRBV9	.	TRBJ2-1	.	CASSVGGGIPNEQFF	TGTGCCAGCAGCGTGGGGGGAGGAATCCCCAATGAGCAGTTCTTC
TRBV5-1	.	TRBJ2-5	.	CASSYEETQYF	TGCGCCAGCAGCTACGAAGAGACCCAGTACTTC
TRBV27	TRBD2	TRBJ2-3	.	CASSFGLRGVGVGTDTQYF	TGTGCCAGCAGTTTTGGTTTGCGGGGGGTGGGAGTTGGCACAGATACGCAGTATTTT
TRBV7-7	.	TRBJ2-5	.	CASSLAHLETQYF	TGTGCTAGCAGCTTAGCACATCTAGAGACCCAGTACTTC
TRBV7-7	.	TRBJ2-3	.	CASSLGLGGTQYF	TGTGCTAGCAGCTTGGGATTAGGGGGTACGCAGTATTTT
TRBV6-5	.	TRBJ1-2	.	CASSRGGGYGYTF	TGTGCCAGCAGTCGAGGAGGGGGCTATGGCTACACCTTC
TRBV9	TRBD2	TRBJ2-1	.	CASSVASGVYNEQFF	TGTGCCAGCAGCGTAGCTAGCGGGGTCTACAATGAGCAGTTCTTC
TRBV12-5	TRBD2	TRBJ2-5	.	CASGLGGRWETQYF	TGTGCTAGTGGCTTGGGGGGGAGGTGGGAGACCCAGTACTTC
TRBV5-5	.	TRBJ1-2	.	CASSSDVYGYTF	TGTGCCAGCAGCTCAGATGTCTATGGCTACACCTTC
TRBV7-2	TRBD1	TRBJ1-2	.	CASSQDLGQGTSYGYTF	TGTGCCAGCAGCCAGGACCTGGGACAGGGAACAAGCTATGGCTACACCTTC
TRBV6-1	TRBD1	TRBJ1-1	.	CASSERGTGEAFF	TGTGCCAGCAGTGAGCGAGGGACAGGTGAAGCTTTCTTT
TRBV7-2	TRBD2	TRBJ2-7	.	CASSRGLGSSYEQYF	TGTGCCAGCAGCCGAGGACTAGGCTCCTCCTACGAGCAGTACTTC
TRBV14	.	TRBJ1-5	.	CASSQGSGNQPQHF	TGTGCCAGCAGCCAGGGTTCGGGCAATCAGCCCCAGCATTTT
TRBV6-5	.	TRBJ2-7	.	CASSYSTEGNQQYF	TGTGCCAGCAGTTACTCGACTGAGGGCAACCAGCAGTACTTC
TRBV9	.	TRBJ1-5	.	CASSATTGQGPQHF	TGTGCCAGCAGCGCGACGACGGGTCAGGGGCCCCAGCATTTT